These 11 T cell receptor beta chains came from one sample sequenced in a study of T-cell memory formation after mild COVID-19. TCRdb fed the 5' RACE reads into MiXCR, producing one record per CDR3 protein. The data show hundreds of thousands of distinct CDR3 sequences, approximately 15% seen once. The sample was PBMCs or a T cell subset sorted from them (not recorded which). These TCRs come from an adult woman who had mild COVID-19 (a few samples of this study predate the infection). Cell type and time point are not known.

The J gene is TRBJ1-2, the V gene TRBV12-3 or TRBV12-4; D unclear. With 7 bases removed from V and 1 base from J, the gap between germline ends came to 16 bases. CDR3 length equals 15 residues. The CDR3 bases are TGTGCCAGCACCCCGGGCCCAGCTTATAACTATGGCTACACCTTC. This translates into CASTPGPAYNYGYTF.

This clonotype has more than one count but fewer than ten. V is TRBV6-9 and J is TRBJ2-2; perhaps D is TRBD1 or TRBD2 (5 bases each). The V end lost 8 bases, the J end lost 4 bases, and 17 bases lay between the germline ends. The CDR3 sequence is 15 residues long. Germline V gene sequence: CDR1 MNHGY, CDR2 SVAAGI. CDR3 in DNA: TGTGCCAGCTTTGGGGGTTTAGTGACCACCGGGGAGCTGTTTTTT. The encoded protein is CASFGGLVTTGELFF.

There are a few counts of this clonotype. V and J are TRBV13 and TRBJ2-7; 8 bases match TRBD2. V dropped 6 bases and J dropped 2; count of bases not matched to a gene: 6. The CDR3 is 14 amino acids. Germline CDR1 PRHDT, CDR2 FYEKMQ (reference sequence). The CDR3 DNA is TGTGCCAGCAGGAAGAGCGGGGGTGCCTACGAGCAGTACTTC. Its translation is CASRKSGGAYEQYF.

The sample holds a few counts of this clonotype. The gene calls are TRBV5-5 and TRBJ1-5; D unclear. CDR3 length: 15 amino acids. Germline-derived CDR1 and CDR2 are SGHKS and YYEKEE (reference sequence). With 4 bases removed from V and 1 base from J, the gap between germline ends came to 12 bases. The CDR3 region is CASSPQVSSNQPQHF. The CDR3, as DNA: TGTGCCAGCAGCCCCCAAGTGTCGAGCAATCAGCCCCAGCATTTT.

The chain uses TRBV21-1 and TRBJ2-5. TRBV21-1 counts as a pseudogene. This CDR3 has 9 residues. Here the CDR3 DNA reads TGTGGCAGCCAAGAGACCCAGTACTTC. It codes for CGSQETQYF.

The chain recombines TRBV3-1 with TRBJ2-2, with no clear D. The CDR3 length is 13 residues. V shed 1 base and J shed 4 bases, with 4 bases lying between them. In germline, CDR1 is LGHDT, CDR2 YNNKEL (reference sequence). The CDR3, as DNA: TGTGCCAGCAGCCAAGTTAGCACCGGGGAGCTGTTTTTT. Its translation: CASSQVSTGELFF. The variable domain in full, completed from reference TRBV3-1 and TRBJ2-2, reads DTAVSQTPKYLVTQMGNDKSIKCEQNLGHDTMYWYKQDSKKFLKIMFSYNNKELIINETVPNRFSPKSPDKAHLNLHINSLELGDSAVYFCASSQVSTGELFFGEGSRLTVL.

This clonotype was picked up many times. This sequence joins TRBV24-1 and TRBJ2-2; D not certain. V lost 5 bases and J 2 bases, leaving 11 bases between the germline ends. Germline V CDR1 and CDR2: KGHDR, SFDVKD. This CDR3 region has 15 residues. This CDR3 is CATSALDGNTGELFF. CDR3 DNA: TGTGCCACCAGTGCTCTGGACGGAAACACCGGGGAGCTGTTTTTT.

This clonotype was picked up a small number of times. The genes are TRBV7-3 and TRBJ1-1; D remains ambiguous. With 5 bases removed from V and 3 bases from J, the gap between germline ends came to 16 bases. CDR1 and CDR2 (germline): SGHTA, FQGTGA. This CDR3 has 15 residues. The CDR3 DNA reads as TGTGCCAGCAGCCGAGACCCGCTCATCGACACTGAAGCTTTCTTT. Translation gives CASSRDPLIDTEAFF. The entire variable domain, with the rest obtained from reference TRBV7-3 and TRBJ1-1, is as follows: GAGVSQTPSNKVTEKGKYVELRCDPISGHTALYWYRQSLGQGPEFLIYFQGTGAADDSGLPNDRFFAVRPEGSVSTLKIQRTERGDSAVYLCASSRDPLIDTEAFFGQGTRLTVV.

The table lists this clonotype with a few counts. This chain uses TRBV5-5 with TRBJ2-1; D is perhaps TRBD1 (6 bases). Germline assignment: CDR1 SGHKS and CDR2 YYEKEE (reference sequence). The V end was cut by 4 bases, the J end by 1 base, with 9 bases between. This CDR3 is built from 14 residues. CDR3 amino acids: CASSQQGSYNEQFF. CDR3 nucleotide sequence: TGTGCCAGCAGCCAACAGGGTTCCTACAATGAGCAGTTCTTC.

This clonotype was counted between two and nine times. The chain couples TRBV7-2 to TRBJ1-4; D perhaps matches TRBD1 (5 bases). V was pared by 3 bases and J by 8 bases, with 19 bases between. Germline assignment: CDR1 SGHTA and CDR2 FQGNSA. The CDR3 runs to 16 residues. As DNA, the CDR3 is TGTGCCAGCAGCTTTGGGCCCTCCTTACGGGGCGAAAAACTGTTTTTT. It specifies CASSFGPSLRGEKLFF.

This chain links TRBV5-1 with TRBJ2-1; 8 nucleotides line up with TRBD2. CDR3 size: 15 residues. Germline loops: CDR1 SGHRS, CDR2 YFSETQ. J was trimmed by 3 bases and V by 4 bases; bases with no gene match: 6. The CDR3: CASSDSGTGYNEQFF. CDR3 coding DNA: TGCGCCAGCAGCGATAGCGGGACCGGCTACAATGAGCAGTTCTTC.